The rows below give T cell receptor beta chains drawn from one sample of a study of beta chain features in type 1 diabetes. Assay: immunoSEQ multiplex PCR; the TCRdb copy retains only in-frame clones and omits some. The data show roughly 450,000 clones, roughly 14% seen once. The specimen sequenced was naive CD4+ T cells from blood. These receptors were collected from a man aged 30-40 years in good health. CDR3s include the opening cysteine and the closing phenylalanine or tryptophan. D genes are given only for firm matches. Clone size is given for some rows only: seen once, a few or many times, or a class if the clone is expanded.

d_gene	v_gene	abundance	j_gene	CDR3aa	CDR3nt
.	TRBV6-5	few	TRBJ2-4	CASSLERRSKNIQYF	TGTGCCAGCAGTTTAGAGAGACGCTCCAAAAACATTCAGTACTTC
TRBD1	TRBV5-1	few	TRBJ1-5	CASSPGTVFSGQPQHF	TGCGCCAGCAGCCCCGGGACAGTTTTCTCGGGCCAGCCCCAGCATTTT
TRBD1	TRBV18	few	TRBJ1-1	CASSPSLGQMNTEAFF	TGTGCCAGCTCACCCTCATTGGGACAGATGAACACTGAAGCTTTCTTT
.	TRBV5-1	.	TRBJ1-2	CASSGASTRGYGYTF	TGCGCCAGCAGCGGCGCCTCTACGCGGGGCTATGGCTACACCTTC
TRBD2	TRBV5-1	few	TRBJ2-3	CASSLTGRGTDTQYF	TGCGCCAGCAGCTTAACCGGGAGGGGTACAGATACGCAGTATTTT
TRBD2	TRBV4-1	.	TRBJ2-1	CASSQEGIAGVLSEQFF	TGCGCCAGCAGCCAAGAGGGGATAGCGGGAGTTCTCAGTGAGCAGTTCTTC
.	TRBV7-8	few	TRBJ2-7	CASSPPQGREQYF	TGTGCCAGCAGCCCCCCGCAGGGACGCGAGCAGTACTTC
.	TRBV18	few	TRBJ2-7	CASSPPTEVEQYF	TGTGCCAGCTCACCGCCGACAGAGGTCGAGCAGTACTTC
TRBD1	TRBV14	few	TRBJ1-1	CASSLYRGRTEAFF	TGTGCCAGCAGCCTTTACAGGGGGAGGACTGAAGCTTTCTTT
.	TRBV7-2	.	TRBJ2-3	CASSSPAPLDTDTQYF	TGTGCCAGCAGCTCCCCGGCGCCCCTTGACACAGATACGCAGTATTTT
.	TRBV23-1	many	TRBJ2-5	CASSPLRAVQETQYF	TGCGCCAGCAGTCCACTGCGGGCTGTACAAGAGACCCAGTACTTC
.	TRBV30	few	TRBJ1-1	CAWSDTQGTEAFF	TGTGCCTGGAGTGACACCCAGGGGACTGAAGCTTTCTTT
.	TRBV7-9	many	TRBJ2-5	CASSFLVGSQTQYF	TGTGCCAGCAGCTTTTTGGTCGGGAGTCAGACCCAGTACTTC
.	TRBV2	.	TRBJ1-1	CASSETGLSNTEAFF	TGTGCCAGCAGTGAAACGGGACTAAGCAACACTGAAGCTTTCTTT
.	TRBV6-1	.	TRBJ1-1	CASKTIGGLITFF	TGTGCCAGCAAGACCATTGGCGGCCTGATAACTTTCTTT
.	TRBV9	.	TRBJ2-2	CASSVSAGELFF	TGTGCCAGCAGCGTCTCGGCAGGGGAGCTGTTTTTT
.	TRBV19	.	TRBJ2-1	CATTGHLYNEQFF	TGTGCCACCACGGGACACCTATACAATGAGCAGTTCTTC